A single sample gave rise to the 21 T cell receptor beta chains below, sequenced in a study of control samples from healthy donors and cancer patients. TCRdb's copy holds only in-frame clones and misses some; the assay was immunoSEQ multiplex PCR. Among approximately 80,000 clones listed, 91% were seen once. Sequencing was done on a sample of blood. The origin of the receptors is a man younger than 45 in good health.

This rearrangement joins TRBV28 to TRBJ1-5; 8 bases agree with TRBD1. Germline V CDR1 and CDR2: MDHEN, SYDVKM. With 4 bases clipped from V and 6 bases from J, the junction kept 5 bases outside the gene matches. The CDR3 spans 14 residues. The CDR3 coding sequence is TGTGCCAGCAGTTACCGGACAGGGTCTCAGCCCCAGCATTTT. Residues: CASSYRTGSQPQHF. The entire variable domain, with the rest obtained from reference TRBV28 and TRBJ1-5, is as follows: DVKVTQSSRYLVKRTGEKVFLECVQDMDHENMFWYRQDPGLGLRLIYFSYDVKMKEKGDIPEGYSVSREKKERFSLILESASTNQTSMYLCASSYRTGSQPQHFGDGTRLSIL.

The rearrangement links TRBV7-9 to TRBJ2-1; tentative D call: TRBD2 (6 bases). This CDR3 spans 13 amino acids. V lost 8 bases, J lost 3 bases, and 11 bases lay in between. Germline values: CDR1 SEHNR, CDR2 FQNEAQ (reference sequence). CDR3 DNA sequence: TGTGCCAGCGCCTCCGGGAGCTACAATGAGCAGTTCTTC. As protein: CASASGSYNEQFF.

The chain carries TRBV27 and TRBJ1-3; D is perhaps TRBD1 (5 bases). V was pared by 10 bases and J by 7 bases, with 11 bases between. CDR3 length equals 11 residues. Per the germline V gene, CDR1 is MNHEY and CDR2 is SMNVEV (reference sequence). Here the CDR3 DNA reads TGTGCCACCTCGGGGGGGAACACCATATATTTT. It encodes CATSGGNTIYF.

CDR3 residues: CASSLSGRGGYTF. CDR3 DNA: TGTGCCAGCAGTTTATCCGGGAGGGGTGGCTACACCTTC. The rearrangement uses TRBV28 and TRBJ1-2; possible D gene TRBD1, 5 bases. Trimming pared 1 base from V and 7 bases from J, leaving 10 bases between. The CDR3 sequence is 13 residues long. Germline values: CDR1 MDHEN, CDR2 SYDVKM.

The V call is TRBV5-5, the J call TRBJ1-4, with D perhaps matching TRBD1 (5 bases). Germline values: CDR1 SGHKS, CDR2 YYEKEE (reference sequence). V lost 7 bases and J lost 7, with 14 bases in between. This CDR3 is 13 amino acids long. The CDR3 bases are TGTGCCAGCCACCTTGCCGGGACTGAAAAACTGTTTTTT. It specifies CASHLAGTEKLFF.

This rearrangement joins TRBV27 to TRBJ1-4; D possibly corresponds to TRBD1 (6 bases). With 1 base removed from V and 6 bases from J, the gap between germline ends came to 21 bases. The CDR3 has 18 amino acids. Germline V lookup: CDR1 MNHEY, CDR2 SMNVEV (reference sequence). This CDR3 reads CASSLWGAIIRTYEKLFF. The CDR3 DNA reads as TGTGCCAGCAGTTTATGGGGGGCCATAATCAGGACCTATGAAAAACTGTTTTTT.

The chain carries TRBV24-1 and TRBJ1-1, with TRBD1 as a possible D gene (5 bases). This CDR3 has 17 amino acids. Germline CDR1 and CDR2: KGHDR and SFDVKD. V shed 7 bases and J shed 4 bases, with 24 bases lying between them. CDR3: CATSFSIQGFGVTEAFF. The CDR3 DNA follows: TGTGCCACCAGCTTCTCGATCCAGGGATTTGGGGTCACTGAAGCTTTCTTT.

V gene TRBV9 combines with J gene TRBJ1-2; D is possibly TRBD1 (5 bases). CDR3 length equals 12 residues. From germline, CDR1 is SGDLS and CDR2 YYNGEE. V dropped 7 bases and J dropped 8 bases, with 15 bases sitting between them. The CDR3 nucleotides read TGTGCCAGCGGCTCTGGTCCAGGGGGCTACACCTTC. Translated: CASGSGPGGYTF.

This clone was recorded a few times. The chain is built from TRBV6-5 and TRBJ2-1, with TRBD2 matching over 12 bases. The germline V gene encodes CDR1 MNHEY and CDR2 SVGAGI. After removal of 6 bases from V and 4 bases from J, the junction contained 4 bases not matched to a gene. The CDR3 spans 15 residues. The CDR3 DNA reads TGTGCCAGCAGGCTAGCGGGAGGGGTGTACAATGAGCAGTTCTTC. Translated, it gives CASRLAGGVYNEQFF.

V usage is TRBV4-1 and J usage is TRBJ2-7, with 7 nucleotides matching TRBD1. V trimming: 3 bases; J trimming: 3 bases; junction bases outside the gene matches: 2. The CDR3 runs 13 residues. Germline assignment: CDR1 MGHRA and CDR2 YSYEKL. The CDR3 sequence: CASSHGQVYEQYF. CDR3 DNA: TGCGCCAGCAGCCATGGACAGGTCTACGAGCAGTACTTC.

This chain joins TRBV3-1 (or the pseudogene TRBV3-2) and TRBJ1-5; D may be TRBD1 (5 bases). The germline V gene has CDR1 LGHDT and CDR2 YNNKEL (reference sequence). V was pared by 0 bases and J by 5 bases, with 11 bases between. The CDR3 sequence is 15 residues long. CDR3 amino acids: CASSQDSGADQPQHF. The CDR3 nucleotides read TGTGCCAGCAGCCAAGATTCTGGGGCAGATCAGCCCCAGCATTTT.

The table lists this clone with a few counts. The chain recombines TRBV6-1 with TRBJ2-7, with TRBD2 identical over 10 bases. The germline V gene has CDR1 MNHNS and CDR2 SASEGT. V trimming: 3 bases; J trimming: 3 bases; junction bases outside the gene matches: 8. The CDR3 length is 16 residues. CDR3 nucleotide sequence: TGTGCCAGCAGTGACCCCCTAGCGGGAGCCCGCTACGAGCAGTACTTC. Its translation is CASSDPLAGARYEQYF.

The J gene is TRBJ2-5, the V gene TRBV18, with D possibly being TRBD1 (6 bases). From germline, CDR1 is KGHSH and CDR2 LQKENI. The germline V and J ends were trimmed by 1 base and 2 bases, with 8 bases remaining between them. This CDR3 contains 14 residues. CDR3: CASSPLDRQETQYF. CDR3 nucleotide sequence: TGTGCCAGCTCACCACTCGACAGGCAAGAGACCCAGTACTTC.

This clone has only one observation. V is TRBV5-6 and J is TRBJ1-6, with 7 bases fitting TRBD1. J lost 0 bases, V lost 3 bases, and 12 bases had no gene match. Looked up from germline, CDR1 is SGHDT and CDR2 is YYEEEE. This CDR3 has 19 amino acids. As DNA, the CDR3 is TGTGCCAGCAGCTGGGACAGTTCGGGGGTTTCCTCCTATAATTCACCCCTCCACTTT. Translating gives CASSWDSSGVSSYNSPLHF.

A few counts support this clone. The chain joins TRBV19 to TRBJ1-4, with 8 bases identical to TRBD1. Germline V CDR1 and CDR2: LNHDA, SQIVND (reference sequence). This CDR3 contains 13 residues. V shed 9 bases and J 8 bases; nucleotides not matched to a gene: 8. CDR3 amino acids: CASHGQGGEKLFF. In nucleotides, the CDR3 is TGTGCCAGCCACGGACAGGGTGGAGAAAAACTGTTTTTT. Full variable domain (rest looked up from reference TRBV19 and TRBJ1-4): DGGITQSPKYLFRKEGQNVTLSCEQNLNHDAMYWYRQDPGQGLRLIYYSQIVNDFQKGDIAEGYSVSREKKESFPLTVTSAQKNPTAFYLCASHGQGGEKLFFGSGTQLSVL.

The genes are TRBV12-3 or TRBV12-4 and TRBJ1-1; maybe TRBD1 (6 bases). The CDR3 is 13 residues long. Trimming left V 3 bases short and J 8 bases short, with 13 bases between. CDR3: CASSLRGGHEAFF. The CDR3 DNA sequence: TGTGCCAGCAGTTTGAGGGGGGGACACGAAGCTTTCTTT.

CDR3 amino acids: CAWINWSAQYF. CDR3 DNA sequence: TGTGCCTGGATTAATTGGAGTGCGCAGTATTTT. V and J are TRBV30 and TRBJ2-3; D is ambiguous. CDR3 length: 11 amino acids. Trimming removed 4 bases at V and 10 bases at J, with 12 bases between. CDR1 GTSNPN and CDR2 SVGIG come from the germline V gene (reference sequence).

This clone was counted a few times. The V and J genes are TRBV7-8 and TRBJ1-3; D remains unclear. Germline CDR1 and CDR2: SGHVS and FQNEAQ. The CDR3 consists of 15 residues. V lost 2 bases and J lost 2, with 10 bases in between. In DNA, the CDR3 is TGTGCCAGCAGCTTAAAGGCCCGAGCTGGAAACACCATATATTTT. Translating gives CASSLKARAGNTIYF.

This chain joins TRBV9 and TRBJ2-1; maybe TRBD1 (5 bases). V was cut by 4 bases and J by 6 bases, with 14 bases left in between. CDR1 is SGDLS, CDR2 YYNGEE, per germline. The CDR3 is made up of 14 amino acids. The CDR3, as DNA: TGTGCCAGCAGCCTCCGTACAGGCATCAATGAGCAGTTCTTC. Its translation: CASSLRTGINEQFF.

This CDR3 reads CASSYADSRSPLHF. For the CDR3, the DNA is TGTGCCAGCAGTTACGCGGACTCTCGGTCACCCCTCCACTTT. The chain carries TRBV6-2 or TRBV6-3 and TRBJ1-6; D remains unclear. V dropped 2 bases and J dropped 10 bases, with 12 bases sitting between them. The germline V gene has CDR1 MNHEY and CDR2 SVGEGT. The CDR3 loop spans 14 amino acids.

The rearrangement links TRBV27 to TRBJ2-3, with 8 bases identical to TRBD2. The CDR3 runs to 15 residues. Germline CDR1 and CDR2: MNHEY and SMNVEV (reference sequence). J gave up 4 bases and V 2 bases, and 5 bases lay outside the gene matches. Here the CDR3 reads CASSLRGGHSDTQYF. CDR3 bases: TGTGCCAGCAGTTTACGGGGGGGCCATTCAGATACGCAGTATTTT.